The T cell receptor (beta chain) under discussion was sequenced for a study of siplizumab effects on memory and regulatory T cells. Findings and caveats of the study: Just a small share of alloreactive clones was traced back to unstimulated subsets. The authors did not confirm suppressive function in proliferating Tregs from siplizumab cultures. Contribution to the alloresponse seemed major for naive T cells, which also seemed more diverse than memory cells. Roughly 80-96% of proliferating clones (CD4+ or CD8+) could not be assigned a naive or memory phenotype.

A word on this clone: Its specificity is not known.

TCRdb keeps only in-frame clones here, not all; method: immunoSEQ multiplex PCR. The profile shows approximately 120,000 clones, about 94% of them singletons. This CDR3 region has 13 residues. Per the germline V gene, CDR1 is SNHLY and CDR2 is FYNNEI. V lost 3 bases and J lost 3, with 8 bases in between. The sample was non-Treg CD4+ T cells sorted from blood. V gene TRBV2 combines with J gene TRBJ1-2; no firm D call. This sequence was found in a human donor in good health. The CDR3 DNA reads TGTGCCAGCAGTGAGTGGCAGGACTATGGCTACACCTTC. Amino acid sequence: CASSEWQDYGYTF. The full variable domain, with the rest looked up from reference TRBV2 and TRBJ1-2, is EPEVTQTPSHQVTQMGQEVILRCVPISNHLYFYWYRQILGQKVEFLVSFYNNEISEKSEIFDDQFSVERPDGSNFTLKIRSTKLEDSAMYFCASSEWQDYGYTFGSGTRLTVV.